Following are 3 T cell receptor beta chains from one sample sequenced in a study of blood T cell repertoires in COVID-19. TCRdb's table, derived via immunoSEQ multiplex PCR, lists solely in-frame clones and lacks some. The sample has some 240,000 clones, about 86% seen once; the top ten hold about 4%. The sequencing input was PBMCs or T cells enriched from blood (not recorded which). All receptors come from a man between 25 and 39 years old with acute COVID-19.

CDR3 sequence (DNA): TGTGCCACCAGTGAGGGAACAAGGGGAAATTCCTACAATGAGCAGTTCTTC. Protein product: CATSEGTRGNSYNEQFF. The gene calls are TRBV24-1 and TRBJ2-1; TRBD1 might be the D (5 bases). Trimming took off 4 bases at V and 1 base at J, with 16 bases between the two ends. Germline CDR1 reads KGHDR; CDR2 reads SFDVKD. The CDR3 length is 17 residues.

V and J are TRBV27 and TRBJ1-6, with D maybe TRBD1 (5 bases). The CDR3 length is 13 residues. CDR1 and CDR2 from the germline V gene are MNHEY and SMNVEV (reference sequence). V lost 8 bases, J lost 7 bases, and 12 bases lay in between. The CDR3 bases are TGTGCCAGCTCAGGGATCGAGAATTCACCCCTCCACTTT. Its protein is CASSGIENSPLHF.

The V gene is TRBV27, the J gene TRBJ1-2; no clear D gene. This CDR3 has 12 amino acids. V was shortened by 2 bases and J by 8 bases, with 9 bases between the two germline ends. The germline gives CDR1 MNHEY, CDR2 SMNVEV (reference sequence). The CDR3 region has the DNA TGTGCCAGCAGTTTAAAGGGAGGAGGCTACACCTTC. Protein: CASSLKGGGYTF.